This TCR beta chain was captured by sequencing in a study of OX40 agonist ivuxolimab in advanced cancers. TCRdb's table, derived via immunoSEQ multiplex PCR, lists solely in-frame clones and lacks some. The repertoire holds more than 50,000 clones, more than 75% seen once, with roughly 1.1% in the top ten. The CDR3 extends over 12 amino acids. Per germline, CDR1 SGHRS and CDR2 YFSETQ. Trimming took off 1 base at V and 5 bases at J, with 3 bases between the two ends. Material: CD4+ or CD8+ T cells sorted from blood, obtained in a trial of the OX40 agonist ivuxolimab. The TCR was taken from an adult with an advanced solid tumor such as melanoma, head and neck, liver or kidney cancer. The chain combines TRBV5-1 with TRBJ1-4; D call uncertain. This chain's CDR3 is CASSLPNEKLFF. The CDR3 nucleotides are TGCGCCAGCAGCTTGCCGAATGAAAAACTGTTTTTT.